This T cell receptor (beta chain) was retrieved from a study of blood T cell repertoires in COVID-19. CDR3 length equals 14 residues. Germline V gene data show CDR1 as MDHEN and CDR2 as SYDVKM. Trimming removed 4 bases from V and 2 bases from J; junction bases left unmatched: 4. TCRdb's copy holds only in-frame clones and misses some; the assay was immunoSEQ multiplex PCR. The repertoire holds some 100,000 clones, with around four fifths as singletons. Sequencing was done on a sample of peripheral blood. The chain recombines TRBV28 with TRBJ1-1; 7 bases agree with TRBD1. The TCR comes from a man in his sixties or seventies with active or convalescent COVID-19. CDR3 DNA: TGTGCCAGCAGTTCCGGGACAGTCAACACTGAAGCTTTCTTT. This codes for CASSSGTVNTEAFF.